This T cell receptor beta chain appears in the sequencing data of a study of blood T cell repertoires in COVID-19. About the research overall: The study drew acute and convalescent COVID-19 samples from the United States, Italy and Spain.

Per the original data handling: Amplification from reference gene primers served as the basis for estimated nucleated cell counts. Profiling relied on immunoSEQ multiplex PCR, and the TCRdb table lists in-frame clones only, not all of them. The DNA was the basis for D and trimming; V, J and clone size are from that table. This table holds 200,000 to 250,000 clones, 81% found once. CDR1 is SGHKS, CDR2 YYEKEE, per germline (reference sequence). V shed 0 bases and J shed 4 bases, with 19 bases lying between them. The CDR3 spans 17 residues. Recruits, aged roughly 18 to 95 years, lived in 24 US areas. The TCR sequence derives from a woman between 45 and 65 years old with acute COVID-19. The chain combines TRBV5-5 with TRBJ1-1, with D maybe TRBD1 (6 bases). The source material was PBMCs or T cells enriched from blood (not recorded which). For the CDR3, the DNA is TGTGCCAGCAGCTTGGGCCCCCTTCTTGTAGGGGGCACTGAAGCTTTCTTT. This gives the protein CASSLGPLLVGGTEAFF.